This T cell receptor (beta chain) was retrieved from a study of early T cells in non-severe SARS-CoV-2 infection. About the study: Sequencing of unsorted whole blood was done on bulk RNA, leaving chains unpaired. Study-wide results and limits: VDJdb matches were skewed toward anti-spike CD8 T cell responses.

This clonotype has only a few counts. The antigen remains undetermined. Molecules of cDNA were individually given unique molecular identifiers that were attached to them. TCRdb ran MiXCR on the 5' RACE reads and lists one entry per CDR3 protein. The table lists tens of thousands of distinct CDR3 sequences, about 6% of them singletons. J lost 0 bases, V lost 2 bases, and 7 bases had no gene match. The CDR3 is 17 amino acids. CDR1 is LNHDA, CDR2 SQIVND, per germline (reference sequence). This specimen was whole blood, taken at baseline. The chain joins TRBV19 to TRBJ1-5; 7 bases match TRBD1. The source of this sequence is an adult who was a healthcare worker with PCR-confirmed SARS-CoV-2 infection or an uninfected control (not recorded which). In nucleotides, the CDR3 is TGTGCCAGTAGTATATTGTGGGGACAGCCTAGCAATCAGCCCCAGCATTTT. It is translated as CASSILWGQPSNQPQHF.